Listed below are T cell receptor beta chains from one sample, sequenced in a study of shared clonotypes between healthy human individuals. The table came from immunoSEQ multiplex PCR; TCRdb's copy has only in-frame clones and leaves some out. This sample has 550,000 to 700,000 clones, with around four fifths found just once. The specimen sequenced was memory CD4+ T cells sorted from blood. The receptor source for this set is a woman in her 30s in good health. Both conserved end residues are part of each CDR3. A D gene is named only where the DNA matches it firmly. Only part of the rows carry a size: once, few, many, or a class if the clone is expanded.

>14|TRBD1|TRBV6-5|-|TRBJ1-1
TGTGCCAGCATCCCCCAGGACAGGGGGACTGAAGCTTTCTTT
CASIPQDRGTEAFF
>14|-|TRBV6-4|-|TRBJ1-2
TGTGCCAGCAGTGACGATAGGGGCGGCTATGGCTACACCTTC
CASSDDRGGYGYTF
>15|-|TRBV7-2|-|TRBJ1-4
TGTGCCAGCAGCATTTTTGGCCCAACTAATGAAAAACTGTTTTTT
CASSIFGPTNEKLFF
>15|TRBD2|TRBV9|once|TRBJ2-5
TGTGCCAGCAGCCTTGGGGGGGTCGTTCAAGAGACCCAGTACTTC
CASSLGGVVQETQYF
>12|-|TRBV6-5|-|TRBJ1-5
TGTGCCAGCAGCGACGGTTGGGAGCCCCAGCATTTT
CASSDGWEPQHF
>15|-|TRBV5-1|-|TRBJ1-4
TGCGCCAGCAGCCCCGGACATGCAACTAATGAAAAACTGTTTTTT
CASSPGHATNEKLFF
>15|-|TRBV5-4|few|TRBJ1-2
TGTGCCAGCAGCTTGCCCACCGGGACGGCGTATGGCTACACCTTC
CASSLPTGTAYGYTF
>12|-|TRBV28|-|TRBJ1-1
TGTGCCAGCAGTACAACGTCGGCTGAAGCTTTCTTT
CASSTTSAEAFF
>13|-|TRBV6-5|-|TRBJ1-2
TGTGCCAGCACCAAAGACAGGAGATATGGCTACACCTTC
CASTKDRRYGYTF
>14|TRBD1|TRBV15|few|TRBJ2-3
TGTGCCACCAGCAGAGGGACAGGGAGTGATACGCAGTATTTT
CATSRGTGSDTQYF
>12|-|TRBV27|-|TRBJ2-7
TGTGCCAGCGCAAATACCCCTTACGAGCAGTACTTC
CASANTPYEQYF
>17|TRBD2|TRBV4-1|-|TRBJ2-7
TGCGCCAGCAGCCAAGTAGGGGTACTTGGGACTACCTACGAGCAGTACTTC
CASSQVGVLGTTYEQYF
>15|TRBD2|TRBV5-1|-|TRBJ2-7
TGCGCCAGCAGCTTGGGCGGGAGTGGGTCATACGAGCAGTACTTC
CASSLGGSGSYEQYF
>13|TRBD2|TRBV6-1|-|TRBJ2-5
TGTGCCACCAGGACTAGCGGGAGAGAGACCCAGTACTTC
CATRTSGRETQYF
>14|-|TRBV7-6|-|TRBJ2-6
TGTGCCAGCAGCCCGCAGGCAGGGGCCAACGTCCTGACTTTC
CASSPQAGANVLTF
>15|-|TRBV11-2|-|TRBJ2-7
TGTGCCAGCAGGAGGGACTTTCAAGGAATCTACGAGCAGTACTTC
CASRRDFQGIYEQYF
>16|TRBD1|TRBV28|-|TRBJ2-7
TGTGCCAGCAGTTCCTTCGGACAGGGGCTCTCCTACGAGCAGTACTTC
CASSSFGQGLSYEQYF
>14|TRBD1|TRBV25-1|-|TRBJ2-5
TGTGCCAGCAGCTCGACAGGGCAGGGAGAGACCCAGTACTTC
CASSSTGQGETQYF